This T cell receptor beta chain was captured in a study of OX40 agonist ivuxolimab in advanced cancers. Across the study: Partial response was recorded in three patients: one hepatocellular carcinoma and two cutaneous melanoma cases. Findings of the study overall: Clones of CD4+ and CD8+ blood T cells grew by week 6 at doses of 0.1 to 3.0 mg/kg.

For this clone: The antigen is undetermined.

The sampling schedule covered blood at baseline, cycle 4 day 1, and cycle 7 day 1. Repertoires were generated with immunoSEQ multiplex PCR, while TCRdb's copy carries only in-frame clones and drops some. The table includes 45,000 or so clones, roughly 88% detected once. Trimming took 3 bases from V and 6 from J; bases not matched to a gene: 19. The V gene's germline CDR1 is SEHNR and CDR2 FQNEAQ (reference sequence). CDR3 size: 19 residues. This chain uses TRBV7-9 with TRBJ2-3, with 9 nucleotides matching TRBD1. The receptor was derived from an adult with an advanced solid tumor such as melanoma, head and neck, liver or kidney cancer. This specimen consisted of CD4+ or CD8+ T cells sorted from blood, obtained in a trial of the OX40 agonist ivuxolimab. In DNA form, the CDR3 reads TGTGCCAGCAGCTTCCCTTCCCCTTCTGGACAGGGGCGGTCGGATACGCAGTATTTT. Residues: CASSFPSPSGQGRSDTQYF.